The 32 T cell receptor beta chains reported below all come from one sample, sequenced in a study of CD8 T cells in Susac syndrome. An amount of RNA that ranged from roughly 0.45 to 1 ug was reverse transcribed with random hexamers. A single record per CDR3 protein comes from TCRdb applying MiXCR to the immunoSEQ multiplex PCR reads. The table shows over a thousand distinct CDR3 sequences, with 55% to 70% occurring only once. Memory subsets were defined for TEMRA sorting by CD27 and CD45RA staining. Sample: CD8+ TEMRA cells from PBMCs. The subset is: FACS-sorted terminally differentiated effector memory CD8+ T cells re-expressing CD45RA (CD8+ TEMRA). These receptors were obtained from a human donor with Susac syndrome.

Only a few counts were recorded for this clonotype. This chain connects TRBV28 to TRBJ2-4; D unclear. The CDR3 has 13 amino acids. Trimming removed 2 bases at V and 8 bases at J, with 10 bases between. CDR1 and CDR2 (germline): MDHEN, SYDVKM. The CDR3: CASSLGSVHIQYF. The CDR3 coding sequence is TGTGCCAGCAGTTTAGGAAGCGTTCACATTCAGTACTTC.

This clonotype appeared a few times. V is TRBV6-4 and J is TRBJ2-1; D is perhaps TRBD1 or TRBD2 (6 bases each). V lost 0 bases and J lost 6, with 18 bases in between. CDR3 size: 17 residues. Germline CDR1 MRHNA, CDR2 SNTAGT. The CDR3: CASSDSSGGLGGNEQFF. In nucleotides, the CDR3 is TGTGCCAGCAGTGACTCGAGTGGGGGGCTTGGGGGCAATGAGCAGTTCTTC.

As for this clonotype: The DNA is omitted, as the CDR3 cannot be located on it reliably, and the CDR3 follows TCRdb's listing. This chain joins TRBV9 and TRBJ2-2; the tabulated D call, TRBD1, remains unverified against the DNA. Germline loops: CDR1 SGDLS, CDR2 YYNGEE. From its first to its last residue, the CDR3 has 18 amino acids. CDR3 sequence: CASSVARDRGNTGELFFF.

The gene calls are TRBV6-2 or TRBV6-3 and TRBJ2-7; TRBD1 matches 7 bases. Germline trimming cut 2 bases from V and 0 bases from J; bases unmatched to any gene: 4. Germline V gene sequence: CDR1 MNHEY, CDR2 SVGEGT. CDR3 size: 15 residues. CDR3 DNA sequence: TGTGCCAGCAGTTACCTGACAGGGTTCTCCTACGAGCAGTACTTC. Its protein product is CASSYLTGFSYEQYF.

Regarding this clonotype: One junction end does not reproduce the germline sequence, and a read error may be involved. The chain joins TRBV9 to TRBJ2-2, with a weak D call TRBD2 (6 bases). CDR1 is SGDLS and CDR2 is YYNGEE in the germline V gene. CDR3 size: 17 residues. DNA of the CDR3: TGTGCCAGCTGCGTTACTCGGGACTGGGGGAACACCGGGGAGCTGTTTTTT. Translation gives CASCVTRDWGNTGELFF.

In regard to this clonotype: No DNA is shown, since the ends of the CDR3 on it are uncertain; the CDR3 is the one TCRdb lists. The V and J genes are TRBV7-3 and TRBJ2-2; TRBD2 is the table's D call and was not checked against the DNA. Per the germline V gene, CDR1 is SGHTA and CDR2 is FQGTGA. The CDR3 adds up to 17 amino acids, both ends counted. CDR3 protein: CASSRLAATNTGELFFF.

This rearrangement joins TRBV3-1 to TRBJ1-2; D possibly corresponds to TRBD1 (5 bases). The CDR3 is 16 residues long. V shed 8 bases and J shed 7 bases, with 26 bases lying between them. CDR1 and CDR2 (germline): LGHDT, YNNKEL (reference sequence). The CDR3, as DNA: TGTGCCAGCTGCCTAGATTTCGGGGGTCATGGGGTTGGCTACACCTTC. Amino acid sequence: CASCLDFGGHGVGYTF.

This chain connects TRBV29-1 to TRBJ2-7; TRBD1 is a possible D gene (5 bases). This CDR3 contains 14 residues. V was cut by 4 bases and J by 0 bases, with 13 bases left in between. Germline V gene data show CDR1 as SQVTM and CDR2 as ANQGSEA. The CDR3 nucleotides read TGCAGCGTTGTCGGGTCAGGGTGCTCCTACGAGCAGTACTTC. It codes for CSVVGSGCSYEQYF.

The V and J genes are TRBV28 and TRBJ2-2; perhaps TRBD1 as D (6 bases). The V end was cut by 5 bases, the J end by 14 bases, with 30 bases between. CDR3 length: 17 amino acids. Germline V gene sequence: CDR1 MDHEN, CDR2 SYDVKM. The CDR3 DNA reads as TGTGCCAGCAGTCCCATCCCCGGACAGCTAGGGGCCGGGGTTCTGTTTTTT. It is translated as CASSPIPGQLGAGVLFF.

This chain connects TRBV29-1 to TRBJ2-7, with 9 positions matching TRBD1. The CDR3 spans 14 residues. Looked up from germline, CDR1 is SQVTM and CDR2 is ANQGSEA. This chain's CDR3 is CRDIGTGFSYEQYF. CDR3 DNA sequence: TGCAGAGATATCGGGACAGGGTTCTCCTACGAGCAGTACTTC.

In the case of this clonotype: A single base separates this from a much larger clone, so it may be a read error. The chain combines TRBV5-6 with TRBJ1-2, with D uncertain. Germline lookup yields CDR1 SGHDT and CDR2 YYEEEE. This CDR3 contains 13 residues. CDR3 in amino acids: CACSLEGNYGYTF. CDR3 in DNA: TGTGCCTGCAGCTTGGAGGGAAACTATGGCTACACCTTC.

In the case of this clonotype: One end of the junction is discordant with germline, which a read error may explain. The V gene is TRBV14, the J gene TRBJ2-7; 11 bases align to TRBD2. Germline CDR1 SGHDN, CDR2 FVKESK. The CDR3 covers 17 residues. The CDR3 DNA follows: TGTGCCCGCAGCCAGGGGGACCTAGCGGGGGGATCCTACGAGCAGTACTTC. Its protein product is CARSQGDLAGGSYEQYF.

There are a few counts of this clonotype. The chain couples TRBV9 to TRBJ2-7; 12 nucleotides match TRBD1. The germline gives CDR1 SGDLS, CDR2 YYNGEE. V was pared by 0 bases and J by 6 bases, with 4 bases of the junction left unmatched. The CDR3 totals 15 residues. Here the CDR3 DNA reads TGTGCCAGCAGCGTAGAGGGACAGGGGGCATCCGAGCAGTACTTC. Translation gives CASSVEGQGASEQYF. The full variable domain, with the rest looked up from reference TRBV9 and TRBJ2-7, is DSGVTQTPKHLITATGQRVTLRCSPRSGDLSVYWYQQSLDQGLQFLIQYYNGEERAKGNILERFSAQQFPDLHSELNLSSLELGDSALYFCASSVEGQGASEQYFGPGTRLTVT.

The gene calls are TRBV27 and TRBJ2-1, with D unclear. The CDR3 has 15 residues. CDR1 and CDR2 (germline): MNHEY, SMNVEV (reference sequence). V was cut by 3 bases and J by 1 base, with 10 bases left in between. CDR3 in DNA: TGTGCCAGCAGTTTGGCGGATGGGTCCTACAATGAGCAGTTCTTC. Encoded protein: CASSLADGSYNEQFF.

The chain joins TRBV13 to TRBJ2-7; possible D gene TRBD2, 5 bases. Germline CDR1 and CDR2: PRHDT and FYEKMQ (reference sequence). Trimming took 3 bases from V and 3 from J, leaving 9 bases between them. This CDR3 has 13 amino acids. CDR3 in amino acids: CASSFMGSYEQYF. The CDR3 DNA is TGTGCCAGCAGCTTTATGGGGAGCTACGAGCAGTACTTC.

This clonotype has just a few counts. J is TRBJ2-1 and V is TRBV5-6; possibly TRBD1 for D (6 bases). The CDR3 runs to 12 residues. V lost 4 bases to trimming and J lost 9 bases, with 11 bases between them. Germline CDR1 is SGHDT and CDR2 is YYEEEE. The CDR3 region is CASSPTGSEQFF. DNA for the CDR3: TGTGCCAGCAGCCCCACAGGGAGTGAGCAGTTCTTC.

A single count supports this clonotype. This rearrangement joins TRBV5-6 to TRBJ1-1, with TRBD1 matching over 8 bases. The length of the CDR3 is 16 residues. V was clipped by 0 bases and J by 2 bases; unmatched bases: 6. Germline V gene sequence: CDR1 SGHDT, CDR2 YYEEEE. The CDR3 protein is CASSLENRGTNTEAFF. The DNA for the CDR3 is TGTGCCAGCAGCTTGGAGAACAGGGGGACTAACACTGAAGCTTTCTTT. Based on the CDR3 plus reference TRBV5-6 and TRBJ1-1, the full variable domain is DAGVTQSPTHLIKTRGQQVTLRCSPKSGHDTVSWYQQALGQGPQFIFQYYEEEERQRGNFPDRFSGHQFPNYSSELNVNALLLGDSALYLCASSLENRGTNTEAFFGQGTRLTVV.

V gene TRBV10-3 combines with J gene TRBJ2-7; TRBD2 is a possible D gene (7 bases). This CDR3 has 14 residues. The germline CDR1 and CDR2 sequences are ENHRY and SYGVKD. Trimming shortened V by 11 bases and J by 0 bases, and 17 bases separated the two germline ends. CDR3 DNA: TGTGCCCCTGGGGGGCGGGGGACCTCCTACGAGCAGTACTTC. This gives the protein CAPGGRGTSYEQYF.

This chain connects TRBV19 to TRBJ2-7; 7 bases agree with TRBD1. The CDR3 length is 16 residues. Losses at the gene ends were 6 bases for V and 1 base for J; bases not matched to a gene: 12. The germline V gene encodes CDR1 LNHDA and CDR2 SQIVND (reference sequence). The DNA for the CDR3 is TGTGCCAGTAGGCCATCGGACAGGTGGCATTCCTACGAGCAGTACTTC. Its translation: CASRPSDRWHSYEQYF.

This clonotype has more than one count but fewer than ten. The chain employs TRBV12-3 or TRBV12-4 and TRBJ2-3; D gene unclear. The germline V and J ends were trimmed by 4 bases and 0 bases, with 11 bases remaining between them. This CDR3 region has 15 residues. CDR3 nucleotides: TGTGCCAGCAGTTCAAGGACGGCTAGCACAGATACGCAGTATTTT. It specifies CASSSRTASTDTQYF.

This chain links TRBV4-1 with TRBJ1-1; a weak D match, TRBD1 (5 bases). V was shortened by 1 base and J by 3 bases, with 15 bases between the two germline ends. Germline-derived CDR1 and CDR2 are MGHRA and YSYEKL. The CDR3 spans 16 residues. The CDR3, as DNA: TGCGCCAGCAGCCAAGTTGCAGGGATCATGGACACTGAAGCTTTCTTT. This gives the protein CASSQVAGIMDTEAFF.

The CDR3 DNA reads TGTGCCAGATCACGCAGCTTAAGAACGGACATTCGGCGGGCAGATACGCAGTATTTT. Its translation: CARSRSLRTDIRRADTQYF. The V and J genes are TRBV7-9 and TRBJ2-3; D tentatively reads TRBD1 or TRBD2 (5 bases each). Germline V CDR1 and CDR2: SEHNR, FQNEAQ (reference sequence). The ends were cut back, 9 bases at V and 4 bases at J, with 32 bases in the middle. The CDR3 is made up of 19 amino acids.

A few counts support this clonotype. V and J are TRBV11-2 and TRBJ1-1, with D tentatively TRBD1 (5 bases). The germline V gene has CDR1 SGHAT and CDR2 FQNNGV. The CDR3 is made up of 19 amino acids. Trimming removed 3 bases from V and 1 base from J, with 24 bases in between. CDR3 in amino acids: CASSFQPGQVDSRNTEAFF. The CDR3 nucleotides are TGTGCCAGCAGCTTTCAACCGGGGCAGGTAGACTCCAGGAACACTGAAGCTTTCTTT.

On this clonotype itself: It is unclear where the CDR3 begins or ends on the DNA, so no DNA is shown, and the CDR3 is as TCRdb lists it. V and J are TRBV27 and TRBJ2-2. The CDR3 is 14 amino acids in total, end residues counted. Germline V gene sequence: CDR1 MNHEY, CDR2 SMNVEV (reference sequence). The CDR3 here is CASSFWLGPGSCFF.

A single count supports this clonotype. A much larger clone lies one base from this, so it may be a read error. The CDR3 DNA reads TGTGCCAGCAGCTTAAGACGGCTCCGGGACGGGGGCTACGAGCAGTACTTC. This gives the protein CASSLRRLRDGGYEQYF. This chain connects TRBV7-2 to TRBJ2-7, with a weak D call TRBD2 (6 bases). This CDR3 is 17 amino acids long. Per the germline V gene, CDR1 is SGHTA and CDR2 is FQGNSA. With 2 bases removed from V and 3 bases from J, the gap between germline ends came to 20 bases. Filled out from reference TRBV7-2 and TRBJ2-7, the complete variable domain reads GAGVSQSPSNKVTEKGKDVELRCDPISGHTALYWYRQSLGQGLEFLIYFQGNSAPDKSGLPSDRFSAERTGGSVSTLTIQRTQQEDSAVYLCASSLRRLRDGGYEQYFGPGTRLTVT.

V usage is TRBV3-1 and J usage is TRBJ2-7; D possibly corresponds to TRBD2 (6 bases). There are 17 residues in the CDR3. The V gene's germline CDR1 is LGHDT and CDR2 YNNKEL (reference sequence). With 0 bases removed from V and 3 bases from J, the gap between germline ends came to 18 bases. The DNA for the CDR3 is TGTGCCAGCAGCCAAGATTTCGGGGCCCAAGCGGGCTACGAGCAGTACTTC. Translated: CASSQDFGAQAGYEQYF.

The chain combines TRBV29-1 with TRBJ2-7; D possibly corresponds to TRBD1 (6 bases). The CDR3 runs to 14 residues. CDR1 is SQVTM and CDR2 is ANQGSEA in the germline V gene. V shed 4 bases and J shed 0 bases, with 13 bases lying between them. The chain's CDR3 is CSVVGTCFSYEQYF. The CDR3 region has the DNA TGCAGCGTTGTCGGGACATGTTTCTCCTACGAGCAGTACTTC.

This chain connects TRBV6-2 or TRBV6-3 to TRBJ2-7; no firm D call. The V end was cut by 11 bases, the J end by 2 bases, with 13 bases between. Germline CDR1 reads MNHEY; CDR2 reads SVGEGT. The CDR3 has 12 residues. CDR3 DNA sequence: TGTGCCTCCGGACCCTCGGCCTACGAGCAGTACTTC. Translating gives CASGPSAYEQYF.

The sample holds one count of this clonotype. This sequence joins TRBV9 and TRBJ2-2; D gene ambiguous. Trimming shortened V by 2 bases and J by 1 base, and 12 bases separated the two germline ends. The CDR3 sequence is 16 residues long. Germline V gene data show CDR1 as SGDLS and CDR2 as YYNGEE. CDR3: CASSVTSGGNTGELFF. For the CDR3, the DNA is TGTGCCAGCAGCGTTACCTCGGGTGGGAACACCGGGGAGCTGTTTTTT.

The chain combines TRBV4-1 with TRBJ1-2, with D tentatively TRBD1 (6 bases). The CDR3 covers 16 residues. Deletions cut 0 bases from V and 3 bases from J, with 14 bases between. The V gene's germline CDR1 is MGHRA and CDR2 YSYEKL. CDR3 in amino acids: CASSQEQGNLYYGYTF. In DNA form, the CDR3 reads TGCGCCAGCAGCCAAGAACAGGGCAATTTATACTATGGCTACACCTTC.

The V and J genes are TRBV29-1 and TRBJ2-7; 9 bases map to TRBD1. Germline CDR1 SQVTM, CDR2 ANQGSEA. Trimming at V came to 4 bases and at J to 6 bases, leaving 10 bases not matched to a gene. The length of the CDR3 is 14 residues. The DNA of the CDR3 is TGCAGCGTTGTCGGGACAGGGTTCTGCTTCGAGCAGTACTTC. It codes for CSVVGTGFCFEQYF.

The chain uses TRBV24-1 and TRBJ2-5; no reliable D call. From germline, CDR1 is KGHDR and CDR2 SFDVKD. The CDR3 sequence is 11 residues long. Trimming removed 5 bases from V and 4 bases from J, with 4 bases in between. This CDR3 reads CATSVGETQYF. The CDR3 region has the DNA TGTGCCACCAGTGTGGGAGAGACCCAGTACTTC.